The source of this T cell receptor beta chain is a study of Tregs in tolerant kidney transplant recipients. This table comes from immunoSEQ multiplex PCR, and its TCRdb copy is limited to in-frame clones, with some not included. This table has 60,000 to 95,000 clones, around 98% appearing once. Sequencing was performed on CD4+ T cells from blood, taken before the transplant. This clonotype was obtained from a human donor who received a combined kidney and bone marrow transplant.

CDR3 coding DNA: TGTGCCAGCAGCTTAGCCGGTTCTCGACAGCCCCAGCATTTT. This translates into CASSLAGSRQPQHF. The J gene is TRBJ1-5, the V gene TRBV5-6; no definite D call. V shed 2 bases and J shed 7 bases, with 13 bases lying between them. CDR3 length equals 14 residues. Per germline, CDR1 SGHDT and CDR2 YYEEEE.